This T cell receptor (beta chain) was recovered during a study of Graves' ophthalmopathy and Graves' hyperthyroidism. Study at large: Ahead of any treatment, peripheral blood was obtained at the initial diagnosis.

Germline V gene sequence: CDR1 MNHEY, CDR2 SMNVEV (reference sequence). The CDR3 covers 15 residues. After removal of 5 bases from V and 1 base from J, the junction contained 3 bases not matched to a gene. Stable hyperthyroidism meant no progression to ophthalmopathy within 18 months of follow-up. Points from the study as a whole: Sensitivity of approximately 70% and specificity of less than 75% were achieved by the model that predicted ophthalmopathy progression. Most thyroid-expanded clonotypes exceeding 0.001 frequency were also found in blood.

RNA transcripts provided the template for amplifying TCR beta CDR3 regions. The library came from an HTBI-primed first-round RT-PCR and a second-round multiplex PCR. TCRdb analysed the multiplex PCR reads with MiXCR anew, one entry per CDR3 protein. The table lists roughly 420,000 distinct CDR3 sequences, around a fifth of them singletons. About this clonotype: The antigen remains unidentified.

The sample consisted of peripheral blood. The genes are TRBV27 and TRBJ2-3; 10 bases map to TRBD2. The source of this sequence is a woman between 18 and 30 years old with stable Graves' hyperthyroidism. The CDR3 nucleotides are TGTGCCAGCAGTAAACTAGCGGGGCGCACAGATACGCAGTATTTT. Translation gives CASSKLAGRTDTQYF.